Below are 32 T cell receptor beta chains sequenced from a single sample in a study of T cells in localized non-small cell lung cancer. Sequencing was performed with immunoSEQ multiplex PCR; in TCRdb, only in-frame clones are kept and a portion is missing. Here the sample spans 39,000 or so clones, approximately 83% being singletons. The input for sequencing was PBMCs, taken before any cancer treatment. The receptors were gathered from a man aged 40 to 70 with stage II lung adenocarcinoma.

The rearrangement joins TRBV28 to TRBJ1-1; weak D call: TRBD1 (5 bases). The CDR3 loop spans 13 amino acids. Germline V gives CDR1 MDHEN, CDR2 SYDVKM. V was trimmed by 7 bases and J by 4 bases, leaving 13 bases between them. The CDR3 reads CASKDQGGTEAFF. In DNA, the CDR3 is TGTGCCAGCAAAGATCAGGGTGGCACTGAAGCTTTCTTT.

The CDR3 loop reads CASSGSGQFLYEQYF. For the CDR3, the DNA is TGTGCCAGCAGTGGATCCGGACAGTTCCTATACGAGCAGTACTTC. This chain links TRBV28 with TRBJ2-7; D possibly corresponds to TRBD1 (6 bases). In germline, CDR1 is MDHEN, CDR2 SYDVKM. The germline V and J ends were trimmed by 5 bases and 4 bases, with 18 bases remaining between them. The CDR3 has 15 residues.

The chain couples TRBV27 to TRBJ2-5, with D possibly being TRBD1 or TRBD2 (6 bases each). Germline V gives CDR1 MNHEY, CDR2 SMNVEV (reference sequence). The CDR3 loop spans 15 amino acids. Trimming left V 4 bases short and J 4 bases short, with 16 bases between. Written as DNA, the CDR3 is TGTGCCAGCAGTTCGGGGGCCGGTTCAGCAGAGACCCAGTACTTC. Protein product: CASSSGAGSAETQYF.

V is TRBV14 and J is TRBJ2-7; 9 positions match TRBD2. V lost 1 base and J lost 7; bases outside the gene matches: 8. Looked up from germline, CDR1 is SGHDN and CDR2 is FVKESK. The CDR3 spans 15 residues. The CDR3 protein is CASSQVNAGLAEQYF. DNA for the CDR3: TGTGCCAGCAGCCAAGTGAACGCAGGACTAGCGGAGCAGTACTTC.

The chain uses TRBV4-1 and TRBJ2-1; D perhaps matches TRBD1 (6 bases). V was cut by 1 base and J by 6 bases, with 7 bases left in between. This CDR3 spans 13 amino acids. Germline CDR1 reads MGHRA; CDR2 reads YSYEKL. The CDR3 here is CASSQVGGNEQFF. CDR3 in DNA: TGCGCCAGCAGCCAAGTAGGGGGCAATGAGCAGTTCTTC.

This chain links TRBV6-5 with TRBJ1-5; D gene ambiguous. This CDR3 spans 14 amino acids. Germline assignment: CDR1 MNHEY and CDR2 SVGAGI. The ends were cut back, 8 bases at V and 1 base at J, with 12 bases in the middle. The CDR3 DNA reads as TGTGCCAGCTATGAGACGGGAAGCAATCAGCCCCAGCATTTT. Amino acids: CASYETGSNQPQHF.

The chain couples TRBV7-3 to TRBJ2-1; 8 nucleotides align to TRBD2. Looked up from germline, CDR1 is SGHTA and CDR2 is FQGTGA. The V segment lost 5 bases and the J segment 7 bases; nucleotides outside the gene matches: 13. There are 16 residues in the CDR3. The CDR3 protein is CASSPLRSGGLNEQFF. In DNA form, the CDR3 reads TGTGCCAGCAGCCCCCTCCGGAGCGGGGGCTTGAATGAGCAGTTCTTC.

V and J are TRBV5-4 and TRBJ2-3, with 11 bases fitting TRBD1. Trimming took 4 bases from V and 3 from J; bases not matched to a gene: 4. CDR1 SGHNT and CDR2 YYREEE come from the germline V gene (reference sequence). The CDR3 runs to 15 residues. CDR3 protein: CASSDGDRGTDTQYF. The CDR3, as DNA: TGTGCCAGCAGCGACGGGGACAGGGGGACAGATACGCAGTATTTT.

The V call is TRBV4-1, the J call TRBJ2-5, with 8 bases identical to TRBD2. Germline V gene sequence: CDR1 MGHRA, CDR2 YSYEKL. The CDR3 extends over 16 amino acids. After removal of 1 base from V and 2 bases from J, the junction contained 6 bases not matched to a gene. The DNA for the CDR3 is TGCGCCAGCAGCCAAGGGACTAGCAGTGGGCAAGAGACCCAGTACTTC. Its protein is CASSQGTSSGQETQYF.

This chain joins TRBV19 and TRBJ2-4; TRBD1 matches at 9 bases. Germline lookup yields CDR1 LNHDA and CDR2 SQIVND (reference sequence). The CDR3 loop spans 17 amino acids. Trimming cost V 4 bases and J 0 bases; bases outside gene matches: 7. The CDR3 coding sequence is TGTGCCAGTAGTAGCCTACAGGGGGCTCTAGCCAAAAACATTCAGTACTTC. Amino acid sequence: CASSSLQGALAKNIQYF. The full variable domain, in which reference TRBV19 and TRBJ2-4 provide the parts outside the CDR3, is DGGITQSPKYLFRKEGQNVTLSCEQNLNHDAMYWYRQDPGQGLRLIYYSQIVNDFQKGDIAEGYSVSREKKESFPLTVTSAQKNPTAFYLCASSSLQGALAKNIQYFGAGTRLSVL.

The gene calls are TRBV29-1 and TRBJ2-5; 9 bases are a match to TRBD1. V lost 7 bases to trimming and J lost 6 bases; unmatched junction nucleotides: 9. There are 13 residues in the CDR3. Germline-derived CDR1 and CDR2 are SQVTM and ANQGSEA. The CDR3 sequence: CSAHIQGAQTQYF. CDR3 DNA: TGCAGCGCCCACATACAGGGGGCTCAGACCCAGTACTTC. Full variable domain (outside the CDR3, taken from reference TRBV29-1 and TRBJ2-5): SAVISQKPSRDICQRGTSLTIQCQVDSQVTMMFWYRQQPGQSLTLIATANQGSEATYESGFVIDKFPISRPNLTFSTLTVSNMSPEDSSIYLCSAHIQGAQTQYFGPGTRLLVL.

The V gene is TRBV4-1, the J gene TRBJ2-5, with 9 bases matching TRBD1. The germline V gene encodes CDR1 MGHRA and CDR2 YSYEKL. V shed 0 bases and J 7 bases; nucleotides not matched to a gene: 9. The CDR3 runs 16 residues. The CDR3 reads CASSQDDGGQGTTQYF. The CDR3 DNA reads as TGCGCCAGCAGCCAAGATGATGGGGGACAGGGCACGACCCAGTACTTC.

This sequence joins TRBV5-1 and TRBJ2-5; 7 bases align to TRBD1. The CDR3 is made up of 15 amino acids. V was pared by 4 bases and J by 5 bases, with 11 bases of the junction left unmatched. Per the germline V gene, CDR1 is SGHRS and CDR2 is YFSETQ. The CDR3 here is CASSMDRKVGETQYF. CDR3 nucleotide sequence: TGCGCCAGCAGCATGGACAGGAAGGTTGGGGAGACCCAGTACTTC.

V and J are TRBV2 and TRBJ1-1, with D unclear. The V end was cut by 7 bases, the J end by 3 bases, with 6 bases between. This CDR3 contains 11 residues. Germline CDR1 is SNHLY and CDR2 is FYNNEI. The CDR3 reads CASKRDTEAFF. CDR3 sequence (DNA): TGTGCCAGCAAACGGGACACTGAAGCTTTCTTT.

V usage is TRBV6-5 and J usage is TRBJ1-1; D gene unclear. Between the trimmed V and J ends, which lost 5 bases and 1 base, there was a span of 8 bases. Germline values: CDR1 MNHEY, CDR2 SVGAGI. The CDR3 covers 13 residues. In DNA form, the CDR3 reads TGTGCCAGCAGTCACGACCAGAACACTGAAGCTTTCTTT. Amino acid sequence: CASSHDQNTEAFF.

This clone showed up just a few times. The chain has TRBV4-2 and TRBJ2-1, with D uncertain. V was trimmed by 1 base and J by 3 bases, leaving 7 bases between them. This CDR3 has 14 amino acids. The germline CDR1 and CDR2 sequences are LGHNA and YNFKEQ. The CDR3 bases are TGTGCCAGCAGCCAAGCGGATATCTACAATGAGCAGTTCTTC. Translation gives CASSQADIYNEQFF.

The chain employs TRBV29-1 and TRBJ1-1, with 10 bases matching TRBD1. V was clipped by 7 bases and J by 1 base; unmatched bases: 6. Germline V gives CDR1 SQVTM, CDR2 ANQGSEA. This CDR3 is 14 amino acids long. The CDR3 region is CSAKGQGQNTEAFF. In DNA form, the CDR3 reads TGCAGCGCTAAGGGACAGGGGCAGAACACTGAAGCTTTCTTT.

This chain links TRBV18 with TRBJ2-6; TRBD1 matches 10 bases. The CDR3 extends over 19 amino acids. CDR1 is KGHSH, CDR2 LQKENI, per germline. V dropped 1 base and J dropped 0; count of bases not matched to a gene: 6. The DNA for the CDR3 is TGTGCCAGCTCACCACGGACAGGGGGAAGCTTCTCTGGGGCCAACGTCCTGACTTTC. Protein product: CASSPRTGGSFSGANVLTF.

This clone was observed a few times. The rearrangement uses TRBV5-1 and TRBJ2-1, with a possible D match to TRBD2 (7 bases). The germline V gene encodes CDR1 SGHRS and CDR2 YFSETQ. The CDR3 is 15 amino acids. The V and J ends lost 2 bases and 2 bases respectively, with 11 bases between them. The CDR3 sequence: CASSFRGDTYNEQFF. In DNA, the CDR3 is TGCGCCAGCAGCTTTCGGGGGGACACCTACAATGAGCAGTTCTTC. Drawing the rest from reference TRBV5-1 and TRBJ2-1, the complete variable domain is KAGVTQTPRYLIKTRGQQVTLSCSPISGHRSVSWYQQTPGQGLQFLFEYFSETQRNKGNFPGRFSGRQFSNSRSEMNVSTLELGDSALYLCASSFRGDTYNEQFFGPGTRLTVL.

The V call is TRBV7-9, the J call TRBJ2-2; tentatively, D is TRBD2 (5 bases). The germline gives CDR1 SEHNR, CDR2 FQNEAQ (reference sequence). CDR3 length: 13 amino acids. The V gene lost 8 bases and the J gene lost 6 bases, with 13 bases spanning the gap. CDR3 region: CASAGRQAGELFF. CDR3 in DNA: TGTGCCAGCGCGGGTCGTCAGGCCGGGGAGCTGTTTTTT.

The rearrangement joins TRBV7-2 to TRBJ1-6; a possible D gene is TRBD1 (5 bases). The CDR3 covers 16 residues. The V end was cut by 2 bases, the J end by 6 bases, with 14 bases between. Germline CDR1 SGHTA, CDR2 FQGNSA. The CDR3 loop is CASSLNPGGPNSPLHF. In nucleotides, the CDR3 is TGTGCCAGCAGCTTAAACCCGGGGGGACCTAATTCACCCCTCCACTTT.

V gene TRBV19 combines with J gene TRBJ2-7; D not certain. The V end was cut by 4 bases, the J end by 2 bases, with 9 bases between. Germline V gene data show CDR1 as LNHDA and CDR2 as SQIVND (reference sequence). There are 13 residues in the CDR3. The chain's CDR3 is CASSTQFAYEQYF. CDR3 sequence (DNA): TGTGCCAGTAGTACACAGTTTGCCTACGAGCAGTACTTC.

The DNA for the CDR3 is TGTGCCAGCAGCTTAGATCAGATAAATGAGCAGTTCTTC. Protein product: CASSLDQINEQFF. V gene TRBV11-2 combines with J gene TRBJ2-1; D unresolved. V was cut by 0 bases and J by 7 bases, with 7 bases left in between. The CDR3 has 13 amino acids. The V gene's germline CDR1 is SGHAT and CDR2 FQNNGV.

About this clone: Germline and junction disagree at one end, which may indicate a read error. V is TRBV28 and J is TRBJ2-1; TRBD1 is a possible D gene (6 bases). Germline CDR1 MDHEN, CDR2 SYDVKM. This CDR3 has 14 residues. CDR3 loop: CASSFRLRQTGLLF. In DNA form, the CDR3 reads TGTGCCAGCAGTTTTCGCCTCCGCCAGACAGGCCTTCTCTTC.

In DNA, the CDR3 is TGTGCCATCAGTAGCCAAAGCTCCTACGAGCAGTACTTC. Its protein product is CAISSQSSYEQYF. The chain joins TRBV10-3 to TRBJ2-7, with D uncertain. Germline values: CDR1 ENHRY, CDR2 SYGVKD. The CDR3 extends over 13 amino acids. Between the trimmed V and J ends, which lost 5 bases and 0 bases, there was a span of 8 bases.

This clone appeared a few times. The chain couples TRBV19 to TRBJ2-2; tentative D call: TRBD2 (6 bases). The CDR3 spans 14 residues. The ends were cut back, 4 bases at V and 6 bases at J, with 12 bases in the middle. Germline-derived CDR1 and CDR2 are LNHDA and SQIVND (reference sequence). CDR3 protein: CASSRARGAGELFF. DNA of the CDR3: TGTGCCAGTAGTAGGGCGCGGGGAGCCGGGGAGCTGTTTTTT.

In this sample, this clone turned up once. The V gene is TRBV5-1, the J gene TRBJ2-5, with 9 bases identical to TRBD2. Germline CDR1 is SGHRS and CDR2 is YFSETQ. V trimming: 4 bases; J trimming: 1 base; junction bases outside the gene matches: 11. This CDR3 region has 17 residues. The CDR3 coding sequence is TGCGCCAGCAGCCGGTCCGGGAGCGGGGGGTCCCAAGAGACCCAGTACTTC. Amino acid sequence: CASSRSGSGGSQETQYF.

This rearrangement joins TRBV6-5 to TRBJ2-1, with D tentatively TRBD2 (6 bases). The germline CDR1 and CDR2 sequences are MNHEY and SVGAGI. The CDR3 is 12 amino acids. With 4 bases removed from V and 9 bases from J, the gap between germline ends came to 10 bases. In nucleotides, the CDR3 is TGTGCCAGCAGTTCGAAGGGAGGTGAGCAGTTCTTC. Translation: CASSSKGGEQFF.

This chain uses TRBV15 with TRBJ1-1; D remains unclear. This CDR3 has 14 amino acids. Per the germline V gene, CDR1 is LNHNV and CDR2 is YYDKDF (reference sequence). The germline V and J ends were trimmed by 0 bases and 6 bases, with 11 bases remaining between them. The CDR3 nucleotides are TGTGCCACCAGCAGAGAAGGGAACGGGGCTGAAGCTTTCTTT. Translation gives CATSREGNGAEAFF.

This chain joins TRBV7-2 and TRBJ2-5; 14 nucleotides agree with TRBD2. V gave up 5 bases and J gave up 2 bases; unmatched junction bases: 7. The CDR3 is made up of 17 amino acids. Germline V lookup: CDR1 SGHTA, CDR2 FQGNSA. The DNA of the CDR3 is TGTGCCAGCAGCCTACAAGGGACTAGCGGGAGTCAAGAGACCCAGTACTTC. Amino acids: CASSLQGTSGSQETQYF.

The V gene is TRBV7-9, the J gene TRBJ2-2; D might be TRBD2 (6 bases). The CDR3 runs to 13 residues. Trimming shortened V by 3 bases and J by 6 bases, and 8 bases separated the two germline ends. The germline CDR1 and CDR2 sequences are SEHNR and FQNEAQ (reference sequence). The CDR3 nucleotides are TGTGCCAGCAGCTTGGAGGGGTCCGGGGAGCTGTTTTTT. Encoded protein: CASSLEGSGELFF.

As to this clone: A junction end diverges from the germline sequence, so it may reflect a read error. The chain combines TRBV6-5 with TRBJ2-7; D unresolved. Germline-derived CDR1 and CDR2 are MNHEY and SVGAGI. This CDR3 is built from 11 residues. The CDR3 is CASVEAGSAHF. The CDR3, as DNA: TGTGCCAGCGTAGAAGCCGGATCCGCCCACTTC.